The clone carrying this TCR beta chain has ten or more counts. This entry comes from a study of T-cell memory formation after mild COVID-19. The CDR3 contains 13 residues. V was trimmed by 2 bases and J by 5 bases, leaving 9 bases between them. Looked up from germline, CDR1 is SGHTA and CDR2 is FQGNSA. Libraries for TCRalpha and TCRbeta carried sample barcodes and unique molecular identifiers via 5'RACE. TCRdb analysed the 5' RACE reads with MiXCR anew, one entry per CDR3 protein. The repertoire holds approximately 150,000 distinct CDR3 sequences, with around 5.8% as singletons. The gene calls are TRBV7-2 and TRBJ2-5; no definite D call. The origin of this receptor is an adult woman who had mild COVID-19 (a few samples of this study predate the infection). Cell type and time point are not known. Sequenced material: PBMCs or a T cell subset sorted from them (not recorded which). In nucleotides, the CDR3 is TGTGCCAGCAGCTTACTAGGGAAGGAGACCCAGTACTTC. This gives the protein CASSLLGKETQYF.